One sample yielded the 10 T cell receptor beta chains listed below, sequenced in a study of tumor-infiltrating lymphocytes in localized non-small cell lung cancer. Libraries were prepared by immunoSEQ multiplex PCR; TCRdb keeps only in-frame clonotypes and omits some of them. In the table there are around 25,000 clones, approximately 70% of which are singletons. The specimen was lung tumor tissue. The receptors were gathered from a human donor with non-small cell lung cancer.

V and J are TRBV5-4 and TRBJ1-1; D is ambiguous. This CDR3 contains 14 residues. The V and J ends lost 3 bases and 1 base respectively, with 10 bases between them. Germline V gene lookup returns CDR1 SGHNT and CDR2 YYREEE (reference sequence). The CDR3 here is CASSWDMQNTEAFF. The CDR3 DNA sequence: TGTGCCAGCAGCTGGGATATGCAGAACACTGAAGCTTTCTTT.

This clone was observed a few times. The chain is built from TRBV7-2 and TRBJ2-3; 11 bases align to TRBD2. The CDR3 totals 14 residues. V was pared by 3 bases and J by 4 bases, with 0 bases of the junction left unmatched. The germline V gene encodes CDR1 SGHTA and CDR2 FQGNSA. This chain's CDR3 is CASSFSGGADTQYF. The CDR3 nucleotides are TGTGCCAGCAGCTTTAGCGGGGGGGCAGATACGCAGTATTTT.

The CDR3 sequence: CAISAGFNNYEQYF. The CDR3 nucleotides read TGTGCCATCAGTGCAGGGTTCAATAACTACGAGCAGTACTTC. The J gene is TRBJ2-7, the V gene TRBV10-3; the D gene is possibly TRBD1 (5 bases). CDR3 length: 14 amino acids. Germline V gene sequence: CDR1 ENHRY, CDR2 SYGVKD. The germline V and J ends were trimmed by 4 bases and 3 bases, with 13 bases remaining between them.

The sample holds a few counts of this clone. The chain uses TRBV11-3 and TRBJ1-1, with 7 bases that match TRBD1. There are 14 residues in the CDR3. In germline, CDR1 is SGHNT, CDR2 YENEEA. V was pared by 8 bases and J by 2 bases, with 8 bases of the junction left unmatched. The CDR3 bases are TGTGCCAGCCGCCTAGGGACAGTTAACACTGAAGCTTTCTTT. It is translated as CASRLGTVNTEAFF.

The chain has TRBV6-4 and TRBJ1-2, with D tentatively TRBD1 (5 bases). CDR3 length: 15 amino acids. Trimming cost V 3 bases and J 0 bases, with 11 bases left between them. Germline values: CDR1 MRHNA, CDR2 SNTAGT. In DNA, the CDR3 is TGTGCCAGCAGTGAGTCTGGGGCAGCTAACTATGGCTACACCTTC. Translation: CASSESGAANYGYTF.

CDR3 loop: CASSQVLDEKLFF. In DNA, the CDR3 is TGTGCCAGCAGCCAAGTTTTAGATGAAAAACTGTTTTTT. The rearrangement joins TRBV4-2 to TRBJ1-4; D gene uncertain. CDR3 length: 13 residues. Trimming removed 1 base from V and 6 bases from J, with 6 bases in between. CDR1 LGHNA and CDR2 YNFKEQ come from the germline V gene.

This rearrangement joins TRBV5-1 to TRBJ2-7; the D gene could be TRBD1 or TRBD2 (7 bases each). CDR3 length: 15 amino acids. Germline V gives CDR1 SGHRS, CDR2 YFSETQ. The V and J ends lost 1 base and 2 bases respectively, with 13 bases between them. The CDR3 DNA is TGCGCCAGCAGCTTGAGCGGGACAGCAGCCTACGAGCAGTACTTC. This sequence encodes CASSLSGTAAYEQYF.

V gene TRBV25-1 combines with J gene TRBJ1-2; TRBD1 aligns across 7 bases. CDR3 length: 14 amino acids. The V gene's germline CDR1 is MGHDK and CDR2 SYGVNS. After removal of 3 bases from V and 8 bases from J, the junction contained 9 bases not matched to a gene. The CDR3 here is CASSESGRGEGYTF. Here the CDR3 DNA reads TGTGCCAGCAGTGAGAGTGGCAGGGGGGAAGGCTACACCTTC.

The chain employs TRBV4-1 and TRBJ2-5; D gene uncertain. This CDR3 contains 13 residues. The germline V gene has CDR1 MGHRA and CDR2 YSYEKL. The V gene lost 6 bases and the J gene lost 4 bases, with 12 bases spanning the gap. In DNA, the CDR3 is TGCGCCAGCAGTGAGGCCGGCCGAGAGACCCAGTACTTC. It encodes CASSEAGRETQYF.

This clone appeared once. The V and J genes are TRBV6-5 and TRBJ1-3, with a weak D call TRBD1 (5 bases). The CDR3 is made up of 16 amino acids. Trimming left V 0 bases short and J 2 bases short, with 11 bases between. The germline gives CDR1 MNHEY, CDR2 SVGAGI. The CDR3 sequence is CASSYSNQGAGNTIYF. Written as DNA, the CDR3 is TGTGCCAGCAGTTACTCGAATCAGGGAGCTGGAAACACCATATATTTT.